The entry below gives a single T cell receptor beta chain sequence along with its context. Its antigen is currently not known. Base qualities are missing; no much larger clone stands one base away. These data originate in a study of blood T cell repertoires in COVID-19 (TCRdb year 2020). With respect to the entire study: Samples covering the acute and convalescent phases of COVID-19 were provided by collaborators in the United States, Italy and Spain. The material from the prospective study consisted of cDNA or gDNA derived from T cells, B-cell-depleted T cells, or PBMCs. Deeply sampled blood TCRbeta repertoires from subjects exposed to, actively infected with, or recovered from COVID-19 were included in the dataset. The repertoires were released in a freely available public database intended as a resource for research on the immune response to SARS-CoV-2. The samples were drawn from the first 160 participants of the ongoing ImmuneRACE study and from some 1,300 subjects provided by 6 global collaborators. Nearly every sample came with metadata listing a de-identified subject ID, COVID-19 status, age in years and sex. Where HLA class I and class II types were available, the types were taken from metadata supplied by the sample provider, not from assay-based typing.

The immunoSEQ Assay, a bias-controlled multiplex PCR, was used to amplify TCRbeta CDR3 regions from genomic DNA. The paper's processing steps were these. The number of nucleated cells in each sample was estimated from the amplification of reference gene primers within the assay. To quantify the absolute abundance of each unique TCRbeta CDR3 rearrangement, sequence reads were collapsed and filtered. Productive Simpson clonality was computed per sample as the square root of Simpson's diversity index over productive rearrangements. TCRdb stores this immuneACCESS table with in-frame sequences only. Part of the clones is absent; in the studies checked, under half of the shortfall reflects unresolved V genes, and no reason is known for the rest. Clone size and the V and J calls come from that table; the DNA yielded D and trimming. The sample profile shows more than 90,000 clones; 85% of them were found once. The ten largest make up about 38% of the sample.

Each collaborating institution followed its own protocols to collect whole blood in K2EDTA tubes. Collaborator samples were shipped for TCRbeta analysis as frozen whole blood, isolated PBMCs, or DNA extracted from either sample type. On the study overall, not on this receptor specifically: The quantity of clinical and demographic metadata differed by source and by participant and was supplied without curation.

Sequencing input: peripheral blood. The source of this sequence is an elderly man with acute or convalescent COVID-19.

The CDR3 has the sequence CASQRGAGGYNEQFF. The nucleotide sequence reads TGTGCCAGCCAGCGGGGGGCGGGGGGATACAATGAGCAGTTCTTC. The rearrangement joined TRBV27 to TRBJ2-1, and 9 junction bases match TRBD2. The CDR1 and CDR2 encoded by the germline V gene (reference sequence) are MNHEY and SMNVEV. V ends up 8 bases short and J 4 bases short, with an unmatched junction base count of 9. The cysteine opens and the phenylalanine closes a CDR3 of 15 amino acids. Just CDR3 DNA is preserved here, 45 bases in frame from base 1.